What follows are 12 T cell receptor beta chains derived from one specimen sequenced in a study of T cells in localized non-small cell lung cancer. TCRdb's table, derived via immunoSEQ multiplex PCR, lists solely in-frame clones and lacks some. The data contain 37,000 or so clones, roughly 88% of them singletons. Sample: peripheral blood, taken before any cancer treatment. Receptors were obtained from a woman aged 35 to 69 with stage I lung adenocarcinoma.

This chain uses TRBV5-1 with TRBJ2-7; D is uncertain. The CDR3 consists of 17 residues. Trimming took off 0 bases at V and 7 bases at J, with 23 bases between the two ends. The germline V gene has CDR1 SGHRS and CDR2 YFSETQ. CDR3 sequence: CASSLAGWSGSYEEQYF. CDR3 coding DNA: TGCGCCAGCAGCTTGGCCGGCTGGTCCGGATCCTACGAGGAGCAGTACTTC.

The chain recombines TRBV9 with TRBJ2-1, with no clear D. The V gene lost 4 bases and the J gene lost 5 bases, with 16 bases spanning the gap. Germline assignment: CDR1 SGDLS and CDR2 YYNGEE. The CDR3 is 15 amino acids. The CDR3 here is CASSSRGGLDNEQFF. DNA for the CDR3: TGTGCCAGCAGCTCCCGTGGCGGTTTAGACAATGAGCAGTTCTTC.

The chain is built from TRBV18 and TRBJ2-3, with D possibly called TRBD1 or TRBD2 (5 bases each). This CDR3 is 14 amino acids long. The germline V gene has CDR1 KGHSH and CDR2 LQKENI. Trimming cost V 6 bases and J 9 bases, with 19 bases left between them. This chain's CDR3 is CASSRIDWDDTQYF. The CDR3 nucleotides read TGTGCCAGCTCGCGAATAGACTGGGACGACACGCAGTATTTT.

This clone was counted a few times. The CDR3 DNA sequence: TGCGCCAGCAGCCTCTCGGGTCGGACGGATTCACCCCTCCACTTT. This translates into CASSLSGRTDSPLHF. The chain recombines TRBV5-1 with TRBJ1-6; D call uncertain. Trimming shortened V by 4 bases and J by 8 bases, and 16 bases separated the two germline ends. Germline CDR1 reads SGHRS; CDR2 reads YFSETQ. This CDR3 has 15 amino acids.

This chain links TRBV5-1 with TRBJ1-2; 7 positions match TRBD1. V lost 4 bases and J lost 8; bases outside the gene matches: 11. Germline V gene sequence: CDR1 SGHRS, CDR2 YFSETQ. This CDR3 comprises 14 residues. The CDR3 DNA sequence: TGCGCCAGCAGCCATAATACAGGGGTAGGCGGCTACACCTTC. Residues: CASSHNTGVGGYTF.

The sample holds one count of this clone. The CDR3: CAIRQAGNTDTQYF. CDR3 DNA: TGTGCCATCCGGCAGGCCGGAAACACAGATACGCAGTATTTT. The V call is TRBV10-3, the J call TRBJ2-3, with D unclear. The V end was cut by 8 bases, the J end by 2 bases, with 14 bases between. Germline V gene lookup returns CDR1 ENHRY and CDR2 SYGVKD. The length of the CDR3 is 14 residues.

The rearrangement uses TRBV19 and TRBJ1-5; D gene unclear. This CDR3 is 16 amino acids long. Germline V gene sequence: CDR1 LNHDA, CDR2 SQIVND (reference sequence). Deletions cut 1 base from V and 1 base from J, with 11 bases between. CDR3 residues: CASSIVGPGSNQPQHF. The CDR3 DNA is TGTGCCAGTAGTATAGTCGGGCCGGGGAGCAATCAGCCCCAGCATTTT.

The V and J genes are TRBV5-6 and TRBJ2-7; D perhaps matches TRBD2 (5 bases). Germline V gene data show CDR1 as SGHDT and CDR2 as YYEEEE. The CDR3 runs 16 residues. Trimming took off 6 bases at V and 3 bases at J, with 22 bases between the two ends. The CDR3 sequence is CASNLFSTITGYEQYF. Here the CDR3 DNA reads TGTGCCAGCAACCTATTCTCGACTATAACGGGCTACGAGCAGTACTTC.

The chain uses TRBV6-1 and TRBJ1-5; no clear D. V was trimmed by 3 bases and J by 0 bases, leaving 12 bases between them. CDR3 size: 16 residues. Looked up from germline, CDR1 is MNHNS and CDR2 is SASEGT. The CDR3 sequence is CASSERQYYSNQPQHF. The CDR3 DNA reads as TGTGCCAGCAGTGAGCGGCAGTACTATAGCAATCAGCCCCAGCATTTT.

The V gene is TRBV30, the J gene TRBJ2-2; D might be TRBD2 (5 bases). This CDR3 contains 13 residues. V was clipped by 3 bases and J by 4 bases, with 9 bases between them. From germline, CDR1 is GTSNPN and CDR2 SVGIG (reference sequence). For the CDR3, the DNA is TGTGCCTGGAGGGGAGATGGCACCGGGGAGCTGTTTTTT. This gives the protein CAWRGDGTGELFF.

V gene TRBV7-3 combines with J gene TRBJ2-2, with 9 nucleotides matching TRBD1. V lost 5 bases to trimming and J lost 6 bases; unmatched junction nucleotides: 10. CDR1 and CDR2 from the germline V gene are SGHTA and FQGTGA. This CDR3 spans 16 amino acids. The CDR3 sequence is CASSARDRARPGELFF. The CDR3 DNA follows: TGTGCCAGCAGCGCCCGGGACAGGGCCAGACCCGGGGAGCTGTTTTTT.

The J gene is TRBJ2-2, the V gene TRBV28, with 7 bases that match TRBD1. Germline V gene sequence: CDR1 MDHEN, CDR2 SYDVKM. V trimming: 7 bases; J trimming: 1 base; junction bases outside the gene matches: 9. The CDR3 is 16 amino acids. Here the CDR3 reads CASISGQELNTGELFF. In nucleotides, the CDR3 is TGTGCCAGCATCTCCGGACAGGAATTGAACACCGGGGAGCTGTTTTTT.